The clone carrying this TCR beta chain was seen at least ten times. Its antigen is unknown. Between the trimmed V and J ends, which lost 0 bases and 5 bases, there was a span of 7 bases. CDR3 length equals 13 residues. Germline CDR1 MNHEY, CDR2 SVGEGT. This sample stems from a study of breast tumors, draining lymph nodes, adjacent tissues. Findings of the study overall: Tumor repertoires ranked between lymph nodes and nontumor tissue in diversity, with V and J gene preferences.

Samples came from axillary lymph nodes draining the breast cancer. MiXCR was run by TCRdb on the multiplex PCR reads, yielding one entry per CDR3 protein. This repertoire shows about 140,000 distinct CDR3 sequences, about a fifth found once; its top ten account for roughly 2.7%. The rearrangement links TRBV6-2 or TRBV6-3 to TRBJ2-5; perhaps TRBD1 as D (5 bases). The source material was axillary lymph node tissue. The sequence derives from a female donor with breast cancer. Some clones in this sample may be carry-over from other donors' samples. CDR3 residues: CASSYSKGETQYF. Written as DNA, the CDR3 is TGTGCCAGCAGTTACTCTAAGGGGGAGACCCAGTACTTC.